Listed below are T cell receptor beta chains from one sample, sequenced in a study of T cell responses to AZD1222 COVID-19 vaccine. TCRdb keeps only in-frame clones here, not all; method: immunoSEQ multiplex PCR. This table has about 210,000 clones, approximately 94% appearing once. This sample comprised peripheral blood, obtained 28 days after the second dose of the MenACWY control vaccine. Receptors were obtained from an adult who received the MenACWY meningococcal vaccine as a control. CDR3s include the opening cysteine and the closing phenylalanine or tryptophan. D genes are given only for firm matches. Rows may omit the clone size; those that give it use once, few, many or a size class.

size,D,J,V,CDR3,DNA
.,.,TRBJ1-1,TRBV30,CAWSLQPSNTEAFF,TGTGCCTGGAGTCTCCAACCGAGTAACACTGAAGCTTTCTTT
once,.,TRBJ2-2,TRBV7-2,CASSLGYGELFF,TGTGCCAGCAGCTTGGGGTACGGGGAGCTGTTTTTT
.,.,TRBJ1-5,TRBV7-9,CASSGGGSNQPQHF,TGTGCCAGCAGCGGGGGAGGCAGCAATCAGCCCCAGCATTTT
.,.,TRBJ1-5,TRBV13,CASSFQGIGQPQHF,TGTGCCAGCAGCTTTCAGGGAATTGGGCAGCCCCAGCATTTT
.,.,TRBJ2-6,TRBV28,CASSFSTARDRISGANVLTF,TGTGCCAGCAGTTTTTCGACGGCACGTGACAGGATCTCTGGGGCCAACGTCCTGACTTTC
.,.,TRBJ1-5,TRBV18,CASSQSSDSNQPQHF,TGTGCCAGCTCACAGAGCAGCGATAGCAATCAGCCCCAGCATTTT
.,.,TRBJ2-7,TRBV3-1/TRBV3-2,CASSQGRNSYEQYF,TGTGCCAGCAGCCAGGGGCGGAACTCCTACGAGCAGTACTTC
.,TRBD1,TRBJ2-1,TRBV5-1,CASSPRGTGRNEQFF,TGCGCCAGCAGCCCCAGGGGGACAGGGAGGAATGAGCAGTTCTTC
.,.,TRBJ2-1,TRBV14,CASSQNFDNEQFF,TGTGCCAGCAGCCAGAATTTTGACAATGAGCAGTTCTTC
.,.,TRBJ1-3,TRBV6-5,CASTGFGNTIYF,TGTGCCAGCACAGGCTTTGGAAACACCATATATTTT
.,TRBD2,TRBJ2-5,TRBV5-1,CASSLARASGRAGETQYF,TGCGCCAGCAGCTTGGCCCGAGCTAGCGGGAGGGCAGGAGAGACCCAGTACTTC
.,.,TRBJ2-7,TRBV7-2,CASSKSLYEQYF,TGTGCCAGCAGCAAATCCCTCTACGAGCAGTACTTC
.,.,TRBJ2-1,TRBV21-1,CASKDTGLAIGCHNEQFF,TGTGCCAGCAAGGACACGGGACTAGCGATTGGGTGCCACAATGAGCAGTTCTTC
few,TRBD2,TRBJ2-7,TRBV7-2,CASSLGLAGEGYEQYF,TGTGCCAGCAGCCTCGGACTAGCGGGAGAGGGGTACGAGCAGTACTTC
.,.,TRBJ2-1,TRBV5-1,CASSLTEGSYNEQFF,TGCGCCAGCAGCTTGACAGAGGGCTCCTACAATGAGCAGTTCTTC
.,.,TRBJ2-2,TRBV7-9,CASSAGGPGTDTGELFF,TGTGCCAGCAGCGCAGGGGGACCAGGGACTGACACCGGGGAGCTGTTTTTT
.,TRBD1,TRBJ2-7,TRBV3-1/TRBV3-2,CASSQQQGALRYEQYF,TGTGCCAGCAGCCAACAACAGGGGGCATTACGCTACGAGCAGTACTTC
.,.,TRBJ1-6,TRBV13,CASSLNRDGGYSPLHF,TGTGCCAGCAGCTTAAACCGGGACGGGGGGTATTCACCCCTCCACTTT
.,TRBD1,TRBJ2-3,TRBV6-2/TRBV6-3,CASSPGQGADTQYF,TGTGCCAGCAGTCCGGGACAGGGGGCAGATACGCAGTATTTT
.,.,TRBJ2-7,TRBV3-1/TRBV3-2,CASSQRGQSSYEQYF,TGTGCCAGCAGCCAGAGGGGACAAAGCTCCTACGAGCAGTACTTC
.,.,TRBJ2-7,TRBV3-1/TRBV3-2,CASSLKLGLLIHLHYEQYF,TGTGCCAGCAGCCTCAAGTTGGGGTTACTGATCCATCTACACTACGAGCAGTACTTC
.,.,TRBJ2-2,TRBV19,CASRPGTLNTGELFF,TGTGCCAGTAGGCCCGGGACACTGAACACCGGGGAGCTGTTTTTT
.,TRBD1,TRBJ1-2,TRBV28,CASSTGTGGGYTF,TGTGCCAGCAGTACCGGGACAGGCGGCGGCTACACCTTC
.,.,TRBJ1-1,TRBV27,CASSSLSEAFF,TGTGCCAGCAGTTCCCTCTCTGAAGCTTTCTTT
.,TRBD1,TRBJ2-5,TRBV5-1,CASSQGQGRETQYF,TGCGCCAGCAGCCAGGGACAGGGTAGAGAGACCCAGTACTTC
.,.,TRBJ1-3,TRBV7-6,CASSLGTPAGNTIYF,TGTGCCAGCAGCTTAGGGACACCCGCTGGAAACACCATATATTTT
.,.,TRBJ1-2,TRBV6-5,CASSHGTSNYGYTF,TGTGCCAGCAGTCACGGGACCTCTAACTATGGCTACACCTTC
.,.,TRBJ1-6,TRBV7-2,CASSLAGGNSPLHF,TGTGCCAGCAGCTTAGCAGGGGGTAATTCACCCCTCCACTTT
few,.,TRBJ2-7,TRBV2,CASGWQQYF,TGTGCCAGCGGGTGGCAGCAGTACTTC
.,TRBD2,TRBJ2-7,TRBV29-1,CSVAAAGVPWEQYF,TGCAGCGTTGCGGCAGCGGGAGTCCCGTGGGAGCAGTACTTC
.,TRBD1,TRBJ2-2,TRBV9,CASSTGVTGELFF,TGTGCCAGCAGCACAGGGGTTACCGGGGAGCTGTTTTTT
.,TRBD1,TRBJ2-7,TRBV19,CASSLIPGQGNEQYF,TGTGCCAGTAGCTTGATACCGGGACAGGGGAACGAGCAGTACTTC
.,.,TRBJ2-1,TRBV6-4,CASSLRDNNEQFF,TGTGCCAGCAGCCTCCGGGACAACAATGAGCAGTTCTTC
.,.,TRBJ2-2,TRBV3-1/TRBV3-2,CASSQAGATGELFF,TGTGCCAGCAGCCAAGCAGGGGCCACCGGGGAGCTGTTTTTT
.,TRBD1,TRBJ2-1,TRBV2,CASSPRDSSYNEQFF,TGTGCCAGCAGTCCCAGGGACAGCTCCTACAATGAGCAGTTCTTC
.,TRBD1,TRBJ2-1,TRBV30,CAWGTGNNEQFF,TGTGCCTGGGGGACAGGGAACAATGAGCAGTTCTTC
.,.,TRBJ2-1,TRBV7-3,CASGSTGTDEQFF,TGTGCCAGCGGCTCGACAGGAACGGATGAGCAGTTCTTC
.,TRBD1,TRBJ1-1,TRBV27,CASFGTGNTEAFF,TGTGCCAGCTTCGGGACAGGGAACACTGAAGCTTTCTTT
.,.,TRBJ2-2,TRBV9,CASSVGQNTGELFF,TGTGCCAGCAGCGTCGGACAGAACACCGGGGAGCTGTTTTTT
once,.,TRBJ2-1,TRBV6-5,CASGLLGADNEQFF,TGTGCCAGCGGCCTCCTGGGGGCGGACAATGAGCAGTTCTTC
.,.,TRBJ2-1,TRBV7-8,CASSQGLFNEQFF,TGTGCCAGCAGCCAGGGACTCTTCAATGAGCAGTTCTTC
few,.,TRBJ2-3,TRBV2,CASISPTADTQYF,TGTGCCAGCATTTCCCCAACGGCAGATACGCAGTATTTT
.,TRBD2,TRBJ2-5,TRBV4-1,CASSPLAELQETQYF,TGCGCCAGCAGCCCTCTAGCGGAGCTCCAAGAGACCCAGTACTTC
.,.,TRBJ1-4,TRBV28,CASREGATNEKLFF,TGTGCCAGCCGGGAGGGCGCGACTAATGAAAAACTGTTTTTT
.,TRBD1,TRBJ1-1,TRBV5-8,CASSPRPGGGGTEAFF,TGTGCCAGCAGCCCGCGGCCAGGGGGAGGTGGCACTGAAGCTTTCTTT
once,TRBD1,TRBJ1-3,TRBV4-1,CASGLDRDGNTIYF,TGCGCCAGCGGCCTTGACAGGGATGGAAACACCATATATTTT
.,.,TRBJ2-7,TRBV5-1,CASSNNRDGSYEQYF,TGCGCCAGCAGCAACAACCGGGACGGCTCCTACGAGCAGTACTTC
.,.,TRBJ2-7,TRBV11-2,CASSLIVHSYEQYF,TGTGCCAGCAGCTTGATCGTTCACTCTTACGAGCAGTACTTC
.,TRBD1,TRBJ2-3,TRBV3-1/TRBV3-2,CASSQEGGPDTQYF,TGTGCCAGCAGCCAGGAAGGGGGCCCCGATACGCAGTATTTT
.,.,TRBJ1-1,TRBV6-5,CASSYSTPGIVTEAFF,TGTGCCAGCAGTTACTCGACCCCAGGGATCGTCACTGAAGCTTTCTTT
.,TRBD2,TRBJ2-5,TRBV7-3,CASSSSGSHSETQYF,TGTGCCAGCAGTTCTAGCGGGAGTCATTCAGAGACCCAGTACTTC
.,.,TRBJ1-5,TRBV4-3,CASSQEAGADQPQHF,TGCGCCAGCAGCCAAGAAGCAGGTGCAGATCAGCCCCAGCATTTT
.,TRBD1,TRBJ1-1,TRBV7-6,CASSGGERDTEAFF,TGTGCCAGCTCAGGGGGCGAAAGGGACACTGAAGCTTTCTTT
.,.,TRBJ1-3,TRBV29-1,CSVGLGHSGNTIYF,TGCAGCGTTGGACTCGGCCACTCTGGAAACACCATATATTTT
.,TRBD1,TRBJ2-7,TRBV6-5,CASTSGTAPYEQYF,TGTGCCAGCACCTCCGGGACAGCCCCCTACGAGCAGTACTTC
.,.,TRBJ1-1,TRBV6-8,CASKYGGSGMNTEAFF,TGTGCCAGCAAATACGGGGGGAGTGGGATGAACACTGAAGCTTTCTTT
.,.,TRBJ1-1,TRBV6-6,CASSYKTGRGYTEAFF,TGTGCCAGCAGTTACAAAACAGGGAGAGGGTACACTGAAGCTTTCTTT
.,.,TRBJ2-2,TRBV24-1,CATSDLGRDNTGELFF,TGTGCCACCAGTGATCTGGGCAGGGACAACACCGGGGAGCTGTTTTTT